This T cell receptor (beta chain) was sequenced during a study of blood T cells in healthy people across ages. The CDR3 sequence is 14 residues long. In germline, CDR1 is MNHEY, CDR2 SVGAGI. The second PCR ran roughly 6 to 11 cycles with a sample-barcoded 5' primer and J-beta primers. All cDNA molecules were each tagged by a template-switch adaptor with 12 random nucleotides. Per-sample output comprised a minimum of 3 million paired-end reads containing CDR3. One entry per CDR3 protein, called by TCRdb with MiXCR from the 5' RACE reads. Among more than 900,000 distinct CDR3 sequences listed, around 25% were seen once. Only a few counts were recorded for this clonotype. These data were also reused for a study on T cells of mothers and their children. Per that study: Inherited differences only slightly affect thymic shaping of TCR recombination output.

The chain recombines TRBV6-5 with TRBJ2-5, with D possibly TRBD2 on 6 matching bases. The assigned J gene may be wrong: the sequence end matches TRBJ2-7 better. The sequence was obtained from a girl aged 2 to 9 in good health. The sample was blood. CDR3 sequence: CASSYAGLSYEQYF. Here the CDR3 DNA reads TGTGCCAGCAGTTACGCGGGGCTCTCCTACGAGCAGTACTTC.